The clone carrying this TCR beta chain was seen repeatedly, ten times or more. It was with a sample-barcoded 5' primer and a J-beta primer mix that a second PCR of about 6 to 12 cycles was run. TCRdb called the 5' RACE reads again in MiXCR, with one record for every CDR3 protein. The sample comprises roughly 900,000 distinct CDR3 sequences, about 28% of which are singletons, and roughly 17% rests with the top ten. This specimen belongs to a study of blood T cells in healthy people across ages. The CDR3 is 16 residues long. The J segment lost 2 bases and the V segment lost 5 bases, leaving 7 bases of the junction unmatched.

Source material: blood. V usage is TRBV12-3 or TRBV12-4 and J usage is TRBJ2-1; 9 nucleotides agree with TRBD1. The receptor was derived from a woman of 80 years or more in good health. CDR3 sequence reads: CASSPLQGATYNEQFF. CDR3 DNA: TGTGCCAGCAGTCCCTTACAGGGGGCAACCTACAATGAGCAGTTCTTC.